These 24 T cell receptor beta chains came from one sample sequenced in a study of identical twins. TCRdb reanalysed the 5' RACE reads using MiXCR and keeps one entry per CDR3 protein. Of 1.5 million or so distinct CDR3 sequences listed, less than 35% are singletons. Sequenced: cord blood. These receptors originate from a newborn girl in good health.

This clonotype occurred a few times. The junction and the germline gene differ at one end; a read error may be behind it. The genes are TRBV5-6 and TRBJ2-7, with 7 bases aligning to TRBD1. CDR3 length: 13 amino acids. Germline lookup yields CDR1 SGHDT and CDR2 YYEEEE. In nucleotides, the CDR3 is TGTGCCAGCAGCCGGGACAGTCCCTACAAGCAGTACTTC. Its protein is CASSRDSPYKQYF. Complete variable domain (other parts from reference TRBV5-6 and TRBJ2-7): DAGVTQSPTHLIKTRGQQVTLRCSPKSGHDTVSWYQQALGQGPQFIFQYYEEEERQRGNFPDRFSGHQFPNYSSELNVNALLLGDSALYLCASSRDSPYKQYFGPGTRLTVT.

The V call is TRBV7-8, the J call TRBJ2-1; D is ambiguous. The germline gives CDR1 SGHVS, CDR2 FQNEAQ. V was trimmed by 3 bases and J by 5 bases, leaving 5 bases between them. The CDR3 has 12 amino acids. CDR3 DNA: TGTGCCAGCAGCTTTTACGACAATGAGCAGTTCTTC. This encodes CASSFYDNEQFF.

This chain joins TRBV11-2 and TRBJ2-7; 14 bases agree with TRBD2. The ends lost 5 bases at V and 2 bases at J; junction bases unmatched: 5. Germline CDR1 reads SGHAT; CDR2 reads FQNNGV. This CDR3 spans 16 amino acids. The CDR3 DNA reads TGTGCCAGCAGCCGGACTAGCGGGGGGCTAACCTACGAGCAGTACTTC. Its protein product is CASSRTSGGLTYEQYF.

Comment on this clonotype: With a much larger clone just one base away, this may be a read error. The CDR3 sequence: CSASSSSGAVEQSF. CDR3 coding DNA: TGCAGTGCTAGTTCATCTAGCGGGGCGGTTGAGCAGTCCTTC. The chain couples TRBV20-1 to TRBJ2-1; 9 bases are shared with TRBD2. In germline, CDR1 is DFQATT, CDR2 SNEGSKA (reference sequence). The CDR3 has 14 residues.

Comments on this clonotype: The junction departs from the called germline gene at one end, perhaps through a read error. V and J are TRBV27 and TRBJ2-6; 10 bases match TRBD1. Germline V CDR1 and CDR2: MNHEY, SMNVEV (reference sequence). There are 19 residues in the CDR3. The CDR3 sequence is CASSLIRQGALSEANVLTF. The DNA of the CDR3 is TGTGCCAGCAGTTTGATTCGACAGGGGGCGCTATCTGAGGCCAACGTCCTGACTTTC.

This rearrangement joins TRBV5-1 to TRBJ2-7, with 8 bases matching TRBD1. Germline trimming cut 4 bases from V and 1 base from J; bases unmatched to any gene: 7. This CDR3 is 15 amino acids long. Germline values: CDR1 SGHRS, CDR2 YFSETQ. CDR3 nucleotides: TGCGCCAGCAGCGGCAGGGGGCTCGAGTCCTACGAGCAGTACTTC. This sequence encodes CASSGRGLESYEQYF. Supplemented by reference TRBV5-1 and TRBJ2-7, the full variable domain reads KAGVTQTPRYLIKTRGQQVTLSCSPISGHRSVSWYQQTPGQGLQFLFEYFSETQRNKGNFPGRFSGRQFSNSRSEMNVSTLELGDSALYLCASSGRGLESYEQYFGPGTRLTVT.

This chain uses TRBV13 with TRBJ1-5; perhaps TRBD1 as D (5 bases). This CDR3 region has 18 residues. Germline lookup yields CDR1 PRHDT and CDR2 FYEKMQ (reference sequence). V lost 2 bases to trimming and J lost 0 bases, with 17 bases between them. The CDR3 spells CASSLSIGPGGSNQPQHF. The CDR3 bases are TGTGCCAGCAGCTTATCTATCGGACCTGGGGGTAGCAATCAGCCCCAGCATTTT.

In its sample, this clonotype was seen a few times. The CDR3 region is CSVALRQGGTYNEQFF. The CDR3, as DNA: TGCAGCGTTGCCCTCCGACAGGGAGGGACCTACAATGAGCAGTTCTTC. The chain is built from TRBV29-1 and TRBJ2-1; tentatively, D is TRBD1 or TRBD2 (7 bases each). This CDR3 spans 16 amino acids. Germline CDR1 SQVTM, CDR2 ANQGSEA. Trimming removed 4 bases from V and 2 bases from J, with 18 bases in between.

The J gene is TRBJ2-4, the V gene TRBV12-5; weak D call: TRBD1 (6 bases). Trimming took 5 bases from V and 3 from J, leaving 17 bases between them. The germline V gene has CDR1 LGHNT and CDR2 FRNRAP. The CDR3 spans 16 residues. The CDR3 nucleotides read TGTGCTAGTGGTCTTCACCCCGGGACAAACAAAAACATTCAGTACTTC. Translated, it gives CASGLHPGTNKNIQYF. The full variable domain, rest sourced from reference TRBV12-5 and TRBJ2-4, is DARVTQTPRHKVTEMGQEVTMRCQPILGHNTVFWYRQTMMQGLELLAYFRNRAPLDDSGMPKDRFSAEMPDATLATLKIQPSEPRDSAVYFCASGLHPGTNKNIQYFGAGTRLSVL.

The genes are TRBV27 and TRBJ1-2; D gene ambiguous. The CDR3 consists of 17 residues. The germline V gene encodes CDR1 MNHEY and CDR2 SMNVEV (reference sequence). V lost 0 bases and J lost 4, with 18 bases in between. CDR3 DNA sequence: TGTGCCAGCAGTTTATCTGGTCTCGGGGAGTACCTCTATGGCTACACCTTC. Residues: CASSLSGLGEYLYGYTF.

The sample holds many counts of this clonotype. V gene TRBV10-3 combines with J gene TRBJ1-4; TRBD1 is a possible D gene (5 bases). V gave up 0 bases and J gave up 7 bases, with 6 bases separating them. This CDR3 region has 13 residues. Germline V CDR1 and CDR2: ENHRY, SYGVKD. The CDR3 DNA reads TGTGCCATCAGTGAGTCCAGGGCTGAAAAACTGTTTTTT. Its translation: CAISESRAEKLFF.

In this sample, this clonotype turned up a few times. The chain uses TRBV5-8 and TRBJ2-7; 9 positions agree with TRBD1. CDR3 size: 16 residues. With V trimmed by 5 bases and J by 2 bases, 11 bases remained unmatched. Germline V lookup: CDR1 SGHTS, CDR2 YDEGEE. The CDR3 DNA follows: TGTGCCAGCAGTAGGGGGAACAGGGGGCACACCTACGAGCAGTACTTC. Amino acids: CASSRGNRGHTYEQYF.

The V call is TRBV20-1, the J call TRBJ2-2, with 11 nucleotides matching TRBD2. The V and J ends lost 0 bases and 4 bases, in that order; junction bases with no gene match: 4. CDR3 length: 16 residues. CDR1 is DFQATT and CDR2 is SNEGSKA in the germline V gene (reference sequence). CDR3 nucleotides: TGCAGTGCTAGAGATAGCGGGGGGGCAACCACCGGGGAGCTGTTTTTT. It encodes CSARDSGGATTGELFF.

This clonotype was detected only once. The chain combines TRBV3-1 with TRBJ2-2; no clear D gene. This CDR3 has 14 residues. Trimming cost V 1 base and J 6 bases, with 9 bases left between them. Germline V lookup: CDR1 LGHDT, CDR2 YNNKEL (reference sequence). CDR3 nucleotide sequence: TGTGCCAGCAGCCAAGTCGGGTATGCCGGGGAGCTGTTTTTT. Translated, it gives CASSQVGYAGELFF.

The gene calls are TRBV20-1 and TRBJ1-1, with no clear D. Trimming pared 7 bases from V and 1 base from J, leaving 16 bases between. This CDR3 has 14 amino acids. The germline gives CDR1 DFQATT, CDR2 SNEGSKA (reference sequence). CDR3 loop: CSESPKGRNTEAFF. The CDR3 bases are TGCAGTGAGAGCCCCAAAGGTCGGAACACTGAAGCTTTCTTT.

The chain joins TRBV27 to TRBJ2-7; D gene uncertain. Trimming left V 5 bases short and J 4 bases short, with 15 bases between. CDR1 is MNHEY and CDR2 is SMNVEV in the germline V gene (reference sequence). The CDR3 totals 14 residues. This chain's CDR3 is CASSLSSAKYEQYF. The CDR3 DNA sequence: TGTGCCAGCAGTCTCTCATCCGCCAAATACGAGCAGTACTTC.

As concerns this clonotype: This may arise from a read error, as a much more abundant clone is one base away. The rearrangement joins TRBV29-1 to TRBJ2-7; a possible D gene is TRBD1 (6 bases). Germline V gene sequence: CDR1 SQVTM, CDR2 ANQGSEA. This CDR3 comprises 13 residues. CDR3 DNA sequence: TGCAGCGTCGGTCCAACAGGGTCCTACGAGCAGGACTTC. Its protein is CSVGPTGSYEQDF.

This clonotype was seen more than once but under ten times. The chain links TRBV18 to TRBJ1-2; D is ambiguous. Germline V CDR1 and CDR2: KGHSH, LQKENI. V was pared by 3 bases and J by 3 bases, with 11 bases between. The CDR3 is 14 residues long. The chain's CDR3 is CASSPLDSHYGYTF. The CDR3 DNA is TGTGCCAGCTCACCCTTAGACTCGCACTATGGCTACACCTTC.

The chain uses TRBV20-1 and TRBJ2-7, with 15 bases aligning to TRBD2. TRBJ2-3 matches the DNA end more closely, so the J call is doubtful. There are 13 residues in the CDR3. CDR1 is DFQATT, CDR2 SNEGSKA, per germline (reference sequence). CDR3 residues: CSAKRGLAGGQYF. CDR3 in DNA: TGCAGTGCTAAGAGGGGACTAGCGGGGGGGCAGTATTTT.

The chain carries TRBV20-1 and TRBJ1-4; possibly TRBD1 for D (6 bases). The CDR3 loop spans 13 amino acids. Germline values: CDR1 DFQATT, CDR2 SNEGSKA (reference sequence). V lost 6 bases and J lost 5, with 13 bases in between. CDR3 region: CSATGQYNEKLFF. The CDR3 DNA sequence: TGCAGTGCCACGGGACAATACAATGAAAAACTGTTTTTT.

About this clonotype itself: One end of the junction varies from germline; a read error may be responsible. The chain has TRBV28 and TRBJ1-6, with 8 nucleotides matching TRBD1. The germline CDR1 and CDR2 sequences are MDHEN and SYDVKM. The CDR3 runs to 17 residues. The CDR3 loop is CASSSFPDRDGNSPPHF. The CDR3 bases are TGTGCCAGCAGTTCATTTCCGGACAGGGACGGAAATTCACCCCCCCACTTT.

This clonotype was recorded many times. V and J are TRBV27 and TRBJ2-1; possibly TRBD1 for D (6 bases). V was cut by 0 bases and J by 5 bases, with 11 bases left in between. The CDR3 totals 15 residues. CDR1 and CDR2 (germline): MNHEY, SMNVEV (reference sequence). The CDR3 spells CASSLSSRGNNEQFF. CDR3 nucleotides: TGTGCCAGCAGTTTATCGTCCAGGGGTAACAATGAGCAGTTCTTC.

The rearrangement joins TRBV5-1 to TRBJ1-6; TRBD1 aligns across 7 bases. CDR3 length equals 18 residues. The V gene end was trimmed by 0 bases and the J gene end by 0 bases; junction bases not matched to a gene: 6. Germline CDR1 and CDR2: SGHRS and YFSETQ. CDR3 in DNA: TGCGCCAGCAGCTTGGTATCTTCAGGGGGCTCCTATAATTCACCCCTCCACTTT. Translating it yields CASSLVSSGGSYNSPLHF.

The sample holds a few counts of this clonotype. The V and J genes are TRBV3-1 and TRBJ2-3; perhaps TRBD2 as D (6 bases). V lost 5 bases to trimming and J lost 4 bases, with 16 bases between them. Germline CDR1 and CDR2: LGHDT and YNNKEL (reference sequence). The CDR3 extends over 15 amino acids. The CDR3 DNA reads as TGTGCCAGCAGCAAACCCGGGCGGGGTCCAGATACGCAGTATTTT. It codes for CASSKPGRGPDTQYF.